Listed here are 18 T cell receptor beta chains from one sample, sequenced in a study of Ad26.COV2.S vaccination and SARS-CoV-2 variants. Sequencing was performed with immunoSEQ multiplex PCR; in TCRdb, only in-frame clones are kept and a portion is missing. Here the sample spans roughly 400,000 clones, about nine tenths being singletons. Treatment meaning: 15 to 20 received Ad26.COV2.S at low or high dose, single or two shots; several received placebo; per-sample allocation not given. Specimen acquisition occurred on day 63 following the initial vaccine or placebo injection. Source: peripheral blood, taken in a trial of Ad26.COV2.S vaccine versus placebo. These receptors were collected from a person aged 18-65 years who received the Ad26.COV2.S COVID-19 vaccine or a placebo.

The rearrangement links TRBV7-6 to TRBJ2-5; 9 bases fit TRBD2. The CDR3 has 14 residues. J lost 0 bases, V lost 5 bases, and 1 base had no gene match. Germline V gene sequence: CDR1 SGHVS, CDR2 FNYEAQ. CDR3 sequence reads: CASSRTSDQETQYF. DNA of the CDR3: TGTGCCAGCAGCCGGACTAGCGACCAAGAGACCCAGTACTTC.

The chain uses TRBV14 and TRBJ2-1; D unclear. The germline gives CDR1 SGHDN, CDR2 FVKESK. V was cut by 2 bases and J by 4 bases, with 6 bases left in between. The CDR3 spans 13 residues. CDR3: CASSQWRYNEQFF. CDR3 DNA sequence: TGTGCCAGCAGCCAATGGCGGTACAATGAGCAGTTCTTC. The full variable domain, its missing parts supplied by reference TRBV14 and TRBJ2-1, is EAGVTQFPSHSVIEKGQTVTLRCDPISGHDNLYWYRRVMGKEIKFLLHFVKESKQDESGMPNNRFLAERTGGTYSTLKVQPAELEDSGVYFCASSQWRYNEQFFGPGTRLTVL.

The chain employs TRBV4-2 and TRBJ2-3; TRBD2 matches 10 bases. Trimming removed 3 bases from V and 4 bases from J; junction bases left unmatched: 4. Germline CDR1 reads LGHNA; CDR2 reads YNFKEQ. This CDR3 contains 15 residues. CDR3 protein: CASSQEREGPDTQYF. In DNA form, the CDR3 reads TGTGCCAGCAGCCAGGAGCGGGAGGGTCCAGATACGCAGTATTTT.

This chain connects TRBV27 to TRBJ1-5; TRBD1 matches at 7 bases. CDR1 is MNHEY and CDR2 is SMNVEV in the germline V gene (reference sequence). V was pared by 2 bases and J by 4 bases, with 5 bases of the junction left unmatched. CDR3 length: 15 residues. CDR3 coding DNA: TGTGCCAGCAGTTTAGTAGCAGGGGGAAATCAGCCCCAGCATTTT. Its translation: CASSLVAGGNQPQHF.

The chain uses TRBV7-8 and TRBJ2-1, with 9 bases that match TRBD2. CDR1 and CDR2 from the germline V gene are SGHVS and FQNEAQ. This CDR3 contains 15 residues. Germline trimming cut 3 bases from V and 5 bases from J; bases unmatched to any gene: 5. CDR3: CASSFAGGPHNEQFF. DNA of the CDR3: TGTGCCAGCAGCTTTGCGGGAGGGCCCCACAATGAGCAGTTCTTC.

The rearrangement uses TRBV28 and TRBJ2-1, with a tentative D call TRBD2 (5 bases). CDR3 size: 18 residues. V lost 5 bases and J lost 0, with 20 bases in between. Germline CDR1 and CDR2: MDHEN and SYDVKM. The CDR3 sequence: CASSPVDYPWSSYNEQFF. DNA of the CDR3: TGTGCCAGCAGTCCCGTAGACTACCCCTGGAGCTCCTACAATGAGCAGTTCTTC.

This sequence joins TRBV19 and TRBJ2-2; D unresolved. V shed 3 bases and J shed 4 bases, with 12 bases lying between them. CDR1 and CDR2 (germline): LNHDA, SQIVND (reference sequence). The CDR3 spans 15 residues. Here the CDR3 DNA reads TGTGCCAGTAGTATTGGGCGACTCGGCACCGGGGAGCTGTTTTTT. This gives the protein CASSIGRLGTGELFF.

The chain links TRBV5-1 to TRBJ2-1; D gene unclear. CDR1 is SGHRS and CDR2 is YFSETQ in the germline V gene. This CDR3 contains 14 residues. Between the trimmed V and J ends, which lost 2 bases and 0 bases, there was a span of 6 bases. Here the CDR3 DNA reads TGCGCCAGCAGCTTAACGGCCTCCTACAATGAGCAGTTCTTC. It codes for CASSLTASYNEQFF.

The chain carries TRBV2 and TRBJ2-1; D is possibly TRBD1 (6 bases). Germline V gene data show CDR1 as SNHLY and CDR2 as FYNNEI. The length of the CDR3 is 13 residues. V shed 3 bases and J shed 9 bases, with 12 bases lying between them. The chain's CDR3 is CASSEGALGEQFF. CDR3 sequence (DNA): TGTGCCAGCAGTGAGGGGGCTCTGGGTGAGCAGTTCTTC.

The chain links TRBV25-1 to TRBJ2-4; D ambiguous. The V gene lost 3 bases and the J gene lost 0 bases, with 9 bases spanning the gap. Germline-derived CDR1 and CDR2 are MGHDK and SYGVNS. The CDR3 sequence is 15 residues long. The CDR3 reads CASSESGPAKNIQYF. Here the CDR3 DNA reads TGTGCCAGCAGTGAGTCGGGTCCAGCCAAAAACATTCAGTACTTC.

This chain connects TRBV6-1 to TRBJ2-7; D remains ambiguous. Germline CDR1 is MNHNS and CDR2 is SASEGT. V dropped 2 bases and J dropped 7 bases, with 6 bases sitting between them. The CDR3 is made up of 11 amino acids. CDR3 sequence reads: CASSETTEQYF. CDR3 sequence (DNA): TGTGCCAGCAGTGAAACAACAGAGCAGTACTTC.

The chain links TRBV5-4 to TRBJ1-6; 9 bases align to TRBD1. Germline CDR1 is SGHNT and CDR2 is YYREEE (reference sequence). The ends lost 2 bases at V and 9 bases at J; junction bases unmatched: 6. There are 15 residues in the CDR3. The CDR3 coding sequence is TGTGCCAGCAGCTTCCAACAGGGGGCGGGTTCACCCCTCCACTTT. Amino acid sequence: CASSFQQGAGSPLHF.

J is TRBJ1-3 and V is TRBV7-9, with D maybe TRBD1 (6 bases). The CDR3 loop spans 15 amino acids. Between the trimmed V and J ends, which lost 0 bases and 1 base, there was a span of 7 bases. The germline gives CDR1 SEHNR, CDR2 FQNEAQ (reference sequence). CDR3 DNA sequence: TGTGCCAGCAGCTTAGCAGGGGGTTCTGGAAACACCATATATTTT. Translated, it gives CASSLAGGSGNTIYF.

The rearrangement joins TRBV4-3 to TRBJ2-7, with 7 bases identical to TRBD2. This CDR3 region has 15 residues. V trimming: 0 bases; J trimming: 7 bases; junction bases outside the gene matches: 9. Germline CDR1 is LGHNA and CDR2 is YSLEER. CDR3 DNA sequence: TGCGCCAGCAGCCAAGATGCGGGAGTCCCCGGAGAGCAGTACTTC. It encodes CASSQDAGVPGEQYF.

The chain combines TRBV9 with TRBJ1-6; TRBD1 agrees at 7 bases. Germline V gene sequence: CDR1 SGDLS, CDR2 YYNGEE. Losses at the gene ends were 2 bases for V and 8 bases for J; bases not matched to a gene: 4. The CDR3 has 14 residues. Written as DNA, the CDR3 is TGTGCCAGCAGCGTCCGGGACAGTTATTCACCCCTCCACTTT. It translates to CASSVRDSYSPLHF.

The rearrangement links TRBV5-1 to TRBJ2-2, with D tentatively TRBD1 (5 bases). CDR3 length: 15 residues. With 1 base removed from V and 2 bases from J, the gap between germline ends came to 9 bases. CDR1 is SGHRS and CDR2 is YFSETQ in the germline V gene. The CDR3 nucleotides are TGCGCCAGCAGCTTGTGGCAGGGAAACACCGGGGAGCTGTTTTTT. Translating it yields CASSLWQGNTGELFF.

CDR3 sequence: CASSWDDRADEKLFF. The CDR3 DNA reads TGTGCCAGCAGCTGGGATGACAGGGCGGATGAAAAACTGTTTTTT. V and J are TRBV7-8 and TRBJ1-4, with TRBD1 matching 7 bases. V lost 4 bases, J lost 6 bases, and 8 bases stayed unmatched. From germline, CDR1 is SGHVS and CDR2 FQNEAQ. The CDR3 is 15 residues long.

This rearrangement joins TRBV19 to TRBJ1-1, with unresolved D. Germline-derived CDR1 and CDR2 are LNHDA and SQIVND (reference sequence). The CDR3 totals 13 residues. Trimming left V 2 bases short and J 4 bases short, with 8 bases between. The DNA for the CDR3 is TGTGCCAGTAGTATAAGGGTTGGCACTGAAGCTTTCTTT. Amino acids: CASSIRVGTEAFF.